This entry lists 5 T cell receptor beta chains sequenced from one sample in a study of Graves' ophthalmopathy and Graves' hyperthyroidism. Scientists amplified the TCR beta CDR3 regions from RNA transcripts. Following a first-round RT-PCR that used HTBI primers, a second-round multiplex PCR was carried out. TCRdb reprocessed the multiplex PCR reads via MiXCR and lists one record per CDR3 protein. The table records fewer than 650,000 distinct CDR3 sequences, over 20% of them present only once. Material for sequencing was peripheral blood. These TCRs come from a woman under 30 with stable Graves' hyperthyroidism. Some clones in this sample may be carry-over from other donors' samples.

The CDR3 here is CATSDDLTGYGYTF. For the CDR3, the DNA is TGTGCCACCAGTGATGACCTGACAGGGTACGGCTACACCTTC. The chain couples TRBV24-1 to TRBJ1-2; 7 nucleotides line up with TRBD1. V trimming: 3 bases; J trimming: 8 bases; junction bases outside the gene matches: 8. The CDR3 extends over 14 amino acids. Germline-derived CDR1 and CDR2 are KGHDR and SFDVKD.

This clonotype showed up many times. V is TRBV29-1 and J is TRBJ1-1; 9 bases agree with TRBD1. Germline V CDR1 and CDR2: SQVTM, ANQGSEA. The CDR3 contains 13 residues. In DNA, the CDR3 is TGCAGGGCCGGTGGGACAGGGTGGACTGAAGCTTTCTTT. Translation gives CRAGGTGWTEAFF.

The V gene is TRBV12-3 or TRBV12-4, the J gene TRBJ2-7, with 9 positions matching TRBD2. Germline trimming cut 6 bases from V and 6 bases from J; bases unmatched to any gene: 3. The CDR3 consists of 12 residues. The DNA for the CDR3 is TGTGCCAGCAGATCTAGCGGGATCGAGCAGTACTTC. Its translation: CASRSSGIEQYF.

The rearrangement links TRBV12-3 or TRBV12-4 to TRBJ1-1, with 9 bases aligning to TRBD1. The CDR3 runs to 17 residues. Trimming removed 2 bases from V and 0 bases from J; junction bases left unmatched: 7. The CDR3 coding sequence is TGTGCCAGCAGTTTATCGAAGGGGACAGGGCTGAACACTGAAGCTTTCTTT. It encodes CASSLSKGTGLNTEAFF.

This clonotype showed up many times. Because it lacks the conserved phenylalanine or tryptophan at the end, this CDR3 is likely a read error. CDR3 coding DNA: TGTGCCAGCAGCTTCCCGACGGCCCAAGAGACCCAGTACTCC. Its protein is CASSFPTAQETQYS. The V gene is TRBV7-9, the J gene TRBJ2-5; D is undetermined. Germline assignment: CDR1 SEHNR and CDR2 FQNEAQ (reference sequence). The CDR3 loop spans 14 amino acids. V was clipped by 3 bases and J by 1 base, with 9 bases between them.